This T cell receptor beta chain derives from a study of post-analysis software for immune sequencing data. V was cut by 0 bases and J by 2 bases, with 10 bases left in between. The CDR3 sequence is 14 residues long. Per the germline V gene, CDR1 is DFQATT and CDR2 is SNEGSKA (reference sequence). Notes on the study in general: Five TRBV segments (TRBV5-6, TRBV5-1 and TRBV20-1 among them) occurred more frequently in patients than in controls.

A few counts support this clonotype. Its target is unknown. Tagging with unique molecular identifiers was a feature of the TCR beta cDNA libraries. MiXCR, run by TCRdb on the PCR reads, gives a single entry per CDR3 protein. The sample records under 200,000 distinct CDR3 sequences, about 36% being singletons. The specimen comprised blood, sampled after autologous hematopoietic stem cell transplantation. The receptor was isolated from a girl aged 10-17 years with multiple sclerosis. The genes are TRBV20-1 and TRBJ2-5; D unclear. Written as DNA, the CDR3 is TGCAGTGCTAGAGATCGGAAGTCTCAAGAGACCCAGTACTTC. Amino acid sequence: CSARDRKSQETQYF.